The clone carrying this T cell receptor beta chain has at least ten counts. Its antigen is unidentified. Trimming shortened V by 2 bases and J by 5 bases, and 13 bases separated the two germline ends. The CDR3 totals 14 residues. The germline CDR1 and CDR2 sequences are MDHEN and SYDVKM. TCRdb re-derived calls from the reads in MiXCR, one entry per CDR3 protein. The sample holds about 350,000 distinct CDR3 sequences; just under 35% are singletons and the top ten take roughly 14%. The data stem from a study of T cell repertoires in cytomegalovirus infection. Study conclusions and caveats: Within the response measured ex vivo, HLA-C-restricted CMV-specific TCR beta clonotypes were dominant.

This TCR was sampled from a human donor in good health (CMV status not recorded). Some clones in this sample may be carry-over from other donors' samples. The sequences come from cultured PBMCs, collected from culture after CMV antigen stimulation. V gene TRBV28 combines with J gene TRBJ2-7, with a possible D match to TRBD2 (7 bases). The CDR3 here is CASSLGGALNEQYF. CDR3 coding DNA: TGTGCCAGCAGTTTAGGGGGGGCTTTGAACGAGCAGTACTTC.